Shown below are 18 T cell receptor beta chains from a single sample sequenced in a study of T cells after yellow fever vaccination. TCRdb re-called the 5' RACE reads through MiXCR, storing one row per CDR3 protein. Seen here are roughly 96,000 distinct CDR3 sequences, about 8.2% observed once, and the top ten hold about 15%. The sample was CD8+ T cells not binding an NS4B(214-222) dextramer, sorted from PBMCs, taken more than 14 days after the first yellow fever vaccination. These receptors were collected from a man aged 18 to 35 who received the YFV17D yellow fever vaccine.

This chain uses TRBV6-2 or TRBV6-3 with TRBJ2-1, with a tentative D call TRBD1 (5 bases). Germline CDR1 reads MNHEY; CDR2 reads SVGEGT. The V gene lost 4 bases and the J gene lost 5 bases, with 12 bases spanning the gap. This CDR3 region has 14 residues. CDR3 in amino acids: CASSSDSDNNEQFF. As DNA, the CDR3 is TGTGCCAGCAGTTCCGACAGCGATAACAATGAGCAGTTCTTC.

The chain employs TRBV5-6 and TRBJ2-7; no clear D gene. Trimming shortened V by 4 bases and J by 6 bases, and 20 bases separated the two germline ends. Per germline, CDR1 SGHDT and CDR2 YYEEEE. The CDR3 sequence is 15 residues long. The chain's CDR3 is CASSQTTDLIFEQYF. CDR3 DNA: TGTGCCAGCAGCCAAACCACCGACTTGATATTCGAGCAGTACTTC.

This clonotype was seen more than once but under ten times. This rearrangement joins TRBV6-6 to TRBJ1-1; a possible D gene is TRBD1 (6 bases). CDR1 and CDR2 from the germline V gene are MNHNY and SVGAGI (reference sequence). V dropped 5 bases and J dropped 4 bases, with 11 bases sitting between them. The CDR3 runs 13 residues. The CDR3 loop is CASSNREGTEAFF. The CDR3 DNA reads TGTGCCAGCAGTAACAGGGAGGGCACTGAAGCTTTCTTT.

The V and J genes are TRBV5-8 and TRBJ2-3, with 11 bases that match TRBD2. CDR3 length equals 17 residues. Losses at the gene ends were 4 bases for V and 2 bases for J; bases not matched to a gene: 9. Looked up from germline, CDR1 is SGHTS and CDR2 is YDEGEE. In nucleotides, the CDR3 is TGTGCCAGCAGCCAGAGACTAGCGGGGCGCCCCACAGATACGCAGTATTTT. Translation gives CASSQRLAGRPTDTQYF. Full variable domain (remainder filled in from reference TRBV5-8 and TRBJ2-3): EAGVTQSPTHLIKTRGQQATLRCSPISGHTSVYWYQQALGLGLQFLLWYDEGEERNRGNFPPRFSGRQFPNYSSELNVNALELEDSALYLCASSQRLAGRPTDTQYFGPGTRLTVL.

CDR3 nucleotides: TGTGCCAGCAGCGGGAGGGGAACGGGAAGAAACACCATATATTTT. Encoded protein: CASSGRGTGRNTIYF. This chain uses TRBV7-9 with TRBJ1-3, with D possibly TRBD1 on 5 matching bases. The CDR3 length is 15 residues. Germline V gene data show CDR1 as SEHNR and CDR2 as FQNEAQ (reference sequence). V was trimmed by 5 bases and J by 5 bases, leaving 16 bases between them.

The genes are TRBV4-3 and TRBJ1-1; no firm D call. V gave up 0 bases and J gave up 4 bases, with 12 bases separating them. The CDR3 is 15 amino acids. Germline V CDR1 and CDR2: LGHNA, YSLEER. This chain's CDR3 is CASSQERGKGTEAFF. CDR3 DNA sequence: TGCGCCAGCAGCCAAGAGCGGGGAAAAGGCACTGAAGCTTTCTTT.

This clonotype was picked up a small number of times. The V and J genes are TRBV27 and TRBJ1-1; possibly TRBD1 for D (5 bases). The CDR3 spans 14 residues. Germline CDR1 and CDR2: MNHEY and SMNVEV (reference sequence). V was trimmed by 2 bases and J by 4 bases, leaving 11 bases between them. CDR3: CASSLAGMTTEAFF. The CDR3, as DNA: TGTGCCAGCAGTTTAGCAGGGATGACCACTGAAGCTTTCTTT.

The chain combines TRBV5-6 with TRBJ2-3, with 13 bases that match TRBD2. V was clipped by 3 bases and J by 1 base; unmatched bases: 2. Germline V gives CDR1 SGHDT, CDR2 YYEEEE. The CDR3 runs to 16 residues. CDR3 DNA: TGTGCCAGCAGCTCCACTAGCGGGGGGGGCACAGATACGCAGTATTTT. Its translation: CASSSTSGGGTDTQYF.

This clonotype was seen a handful of times. The V gene is TRBV20-1, the J gene TRBJ1-2, with D uncertain. V dropped 0 bases and J dropped 1 base, with 21 bases sitting between them. Looked up from germline, CDR1 is DFQATT and CDR2 is SNEGSKA (reference sequence). CDR3 length equals 18 residues. CDR3 nucleotide sequence: TGCAGTGCTAGAGATCAGGTAGCCGGCCGCCATCTTAACTATGGCTACACCTTC. It translates to CSARDQVAGRHLNYGYTF.

This clonotype showed up just a few times. The chain has TRBV6-2 or TRBV6-3 and TRBJ2-7; D is undetermined. The CDR3 is 14 residues long. The V end lost 4 bases, the J end lost 7 bases, and 17 bases lay between the germline ends. Per germline, CDR1 MNHEY and CDR2 SVGEGT. The CDR3 sequence is CASSSRQSLEEQYV. CDR3 DNA sequence: TGTGCCAGCAGTTCGCGGCAGAGCCTTGAAGAGCAGTACGTC.

This clonotype has more than one count but fewer than ten. The rearrangement joins TRBV7-6 to TRBJ2-1, with D maybe TRBD2 (6 bases). Trimming stripped 1 base from V and 5 bases from J, with 12 bases between. The CDR3 length is 15 residues. The germline V gene has CDR1 SGHVS and CDR2 FNYEAQ. The CDR3 coding sequence is TGTGCCAGCAGCTTAGGGGTCACGGGGGACAATGAGCAGTTCTTC. It encodes CASSLGVTGDNEQFF.

The sample holds many counts of this clonotype. The J gene is TRBJ1-1, the V gene TRBV4-2; no clear D. Germline CDR1 LGHNA, CDR2 YNFKEQ. Between the trimmed V and J ends, which lost 3 bases and 2 bases, there was a span of 7 bases. The CDR3 spans 13 residues. The CDR3 DNA reads as TGTGCCAGCAGCCACGGCAGCAACACTGAAGCTTTCTTT. Its protein is CASSHGSNTEAFF.

There are a few counts of this clonotype. The V call is TRBV6-2 or TRBV6-3, the J call TRBJ2-7, with D unclear. Between the trimmed V and J ends, which lost 6 bases and 5 bases, there was a span of 8 bases. Germline V gene data show CDR1 as MNHEY and CDR2 as SVGEGT. CDR3 size: 11 residues. The CDR3 here is CASRSFHEQYF. The CDR3 nucleotides read TGTGCCAGCAGGTCGTTTCACGAGCAGTACTTC.

This clonotype has just a few counts. The genes are TRBV6-5 and TRBJ1-2; no definite D call. Germline lookup yields CDR1 MNHEY and CDR2 SVGAGI. Trimming pared 5 bases from V and 2 bases from J, leaving 12 bases between. There are 14 residues in the CDR3. CDR3 sequence: CASSPHAQNYGYTF. In nucleotides, the CDR3 is TGTGCCAGCAGTCCCCACGCCCAAAACTATGGCTACACCTTC.

This clonotype was observed a handful of times. J is TRBJ2-7 and V is TRBV4-1; D ambiguous. Trimming cost V 3 bases and J 5 bases, with 14 bases left between them. CDR1 and CDR2 from the germline V gene are MGHRA and YSYEKL. The CDR3 runs to 14 residues. The CDR3 protein is CASSQLIGSDEQYV. As DNA, the CDR3 is TGCGCCAGCAGCCAGTTGATCGGGTCGGACGAGCAGTACGTC.

This clonotype showed up just a few times. DNA for the CDR3: TGTGCCAGCACTGGCCCCGGGACTAGCGCCTTCTCCAGCTCCTACAATGAGCAGTTCTTC. As protein: CASTGPGTSAFSSSYNEQFF. V and J are TRBV5-4 and TRBJ2-1; 10 bases agree with TRBD2. CDR3 length equals 20 residues. Per the germline V gene, CDR1 is SGHNT and CDR2 is YYREEE (reference sequence). The V gene end was trimmed by 6 bases and the J gene end by 0 bases; junction bases not matched to a gene: 18.

This clonotype was counted many times. The chain couples TRBV5-1 to TRBJ2-2; D gene ambiguous. The CDR3 has 14 residues. CDR1 is SGHRS, CDR2 YFSETQ, per germline. Trimming took off 0 bases at V and 10 bases at J, with 13 bases between the two ends. CDR3 region: CASSLAAPTQELFF. In DNA, the CDR3 is TGCGCCAGCAGCTTGGCGGCCCCCACCCAGGAGCTGTTTTTT.

In this sample, this clonotype turned up a few times. The chain has TRBV6-5 and TRBJ1-4; D gene uncertain. The V end lost 0 bases, the J end lost 1 base, and 0 bases lay between the germline ends. The CDR3 extends over 13 amino acids. Per the germline V gene, CDR1 is MNHEY and CDR2 is SVGAGI. This chain's CDR3 is CASSYSTNEKLFF. CDR3 nucleotides: TGTGCCAGCAGTTACTCAACTAATGAAAAACTGTTTTTT.